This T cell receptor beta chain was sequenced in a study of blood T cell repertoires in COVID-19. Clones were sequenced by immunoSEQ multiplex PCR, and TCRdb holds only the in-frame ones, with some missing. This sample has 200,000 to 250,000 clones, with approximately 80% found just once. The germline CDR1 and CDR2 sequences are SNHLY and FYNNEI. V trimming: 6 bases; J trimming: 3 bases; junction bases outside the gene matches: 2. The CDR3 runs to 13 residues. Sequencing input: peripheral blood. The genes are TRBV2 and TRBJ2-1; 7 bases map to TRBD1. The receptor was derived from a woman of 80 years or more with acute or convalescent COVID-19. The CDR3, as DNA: TGTGCCAGCAGACAGGGGAGCTACAATGAGCAGTTCTTC. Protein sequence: CASRQGSYNEQFF.